These 26 T cell receptor beta chains were sequenced from one sample in a study. Adaptor-ligated barcode primers were used to amplify TRBV12-4/TRBJ1-2 clonotypes. TCRdb fed the multiplex PCR reads into MiXCR, producing one record per CDR3 protein. The repertoire holds 350 to 500 distinct CDR3 sequences, with approximately 9% as singletons. The sequenced sample was tumor-infiltrating naive CD4+ T cells sorted from the breast tumor. Subset denoted: naive CD4+ T cells, CD4+CD45RA+CD25-. These receptors were collected from a female donor with breast cancer.

This clonotype rates as medium-sized. This chain links TRBV12-3 or TRBV12-4 with TRBJ1-2; tentative D call: TRBD1 (5 bases). V lost 3 bases, J lost 4 bases, and 9 bases lay in between. The CDR3 sequence is 13 residues long. CDR3 sequence: CASSLGLPYGYTF. CDR3 nucleotide sequence: TGTGCCAGCAGTTTGGGACTCCCCTATGGCTACACCTTC.

This clonotype was picked up many times. The chain couples TRBV12-3 or TRBV12-4 to TRBJ1-2, with a weak D call TRBD1 (6 bases). V dropped 2 bases and J dropped 4 bases, with 14 bases sitting between them. The CDR3 has 15 residues. In DNA, the CDR3 is TGTGCCAGCAGTTTACGGCAGGGGTCCTCCTATGGCTACACCTTC. Translating it yields CASSLRQGSSYGYTF.

This clonotype was observed many times. The chain links TRBV12-3 or TRBV12-4 to TRBJ1-2; D may be TRBD1 (6 bases). Trimming removed 5 bases at V and 3 bases at J, with 10 bases between. The CDR3 runs 13 residues. This chain's CDR3 is CASSLTGHYGYTF. CDR3 DNA sequence: TGTGCCAGCAGTCTGACAGGACACTATGGCTACACCTTC.

By share of the sample, this clonotype is large. The rearrangement uses TRBV12-3 or TRBV12-4 and TRBJ1-2, with D possibly TRBD1 on 6 matching bases. The CDR3 has 11 residues. Between the trimmed V and J ends, which lost 5 bases and 7 bases, there was a span of 8 bases. CDR3 region: CASSARGGYTF. For the CDR3, the DNA is TGTGCCAGCAGTGCCAGGGGTGGCTACACCTTC.

Within the sample, this clonotype is large. V usage is TRBV12-3 or TRBV12-4 and J usage is TRBJ1-2; weak D call: TRBD1 (6 bases). With 3 bases removed from V and 4 bases from J, the gap between germline ends came to 9 bases. This CDR3 has 13 amino acids. CDR3 sequence reads: CASSFAGAYGYTF. Here the CDR3 DNA reads TGTGCCAGCAGTTTCGCAGGGGCCTATGGCTACACCTTC.

By frequency in the sample, this clonotype is large. The chain combines TRBV12-3 or TRBV12-4 with TRBJ1-2; no clear D. Trimming took 5 bases from V and 9 from J, leaving 7 bases between them. The CDR3 is made up of 10 amino acids. The CDR3 DNA sequence: TGTGCCAGCAGTCGAAAGAGCTACACCTTC. It encodes CASSRKSYTF.

This clonotype is large. This sequence joins TRBV12-3 or TRBV12-4 and TRBJ1-2; a possible D gene is TRBD1 (5 bases). There are 14 residues in the CDR3. Trimming pared 5 bases from V and 1 base from J, leaving 11 bases between. The CDR3 nucleotides read TGTGCCAGCAGTCCCCGAAGGGGTAACTATGGCTACACCTTC. Its translation is CASSPRRGNYGYTF.

This clonotype was recorded at least ten times. This rearrangement joins TRBV12-3 or TRBV12-4 to TRBJ1-2, with TRBD1 matching over 8 bases. J was trimmed by 2 bases and V by 6 bases; bases with no gene match: 5. The CDR3 runs 14 residues. CDR3 residues: CASSRTGQNYGYTF. The CDR3 nucleotides read TGTGCCAGCAGCCGGACAGGGCAGAACTATGGCTACACCTTC.

By frequency in the sample, this clonotype is medium-sized. This chain links TRBV12-3 or TRBV12-4 with TRBJ1-2, with D tentatively TRBD1 (5 bases). The CDR3 consists of 15 residues. Trimming cost V 1 base and J 4 bases, with 13 bases left between them. CDR3 residues: CASSLGWGLFYGYTF. For the CDR3, the DNA is TGTGCCAGCAGTTTAGGGTGGGGCCTGTTCTATGGCTACACCTTC.

This clonotype counts as large. The rearrangement links TRBV12-3 or TRBV12-4 to TRBJ1-2; 9 bases align to TRBD1. Trimming removed 5 bases from V and 5 bases from J; junction bases left unmatched: 3. The CDR3 runs to 13 residues. CDR3 coding DNA: TGTGCCAGCAGTCTCGGGACAGGGTATGGCTACACCTTC. Its protein is CASSLGTGYGYTF.

By proportion, this clonotype is large (0.1 to 1%). The chain has TRBV12-3 or TRBV12-4 and TRBJ1-2; D is possibly TRBD1 (5 bases). With 6 bases removed from V and 8 bases from J, the gap between germline ends came to 19 bases. The CDR3 consists of 14 residues. DNA for the CDR3: TGTGCCAGCAGGCGCAACATCGGAAGGGGAGGCTACACCTTC. Amino acid sequence: CASRRNIGRGGYTF.

In this sample, this clonotype turned up a few times. The chain carries TRBV12-3 or TRBV12-4 and TRBJ1-2; D gene ambiguous. With 5 bases removed from V and 2 bases from J, the gap between germline ends came to 12 bases. This CDR3 spans 14 amino acids. The CDR3 DNA sequence: TGTGCCAGCAGTATCGGACGCCTAAACTATGGCTACACCTTC. Its translation: CASSIGRLNYGYTF.

This clonotype was observed many times. As DNA, the CDR3 is TGTGCCAGCAGTTTACATAGTCCTCTGGGATCTAACTATGGCTACACCTTC. It translates to CASSLHSPLGSNYGYTF. The V and J genes are TRBV12-3 or TRBV12-4 and TRBJ1-2; D not resolved. This CDR3 is built from 17 residues. V was cut by 2 bases and J by 0 bases, with 16 bases left in between.

At least ten counts were recorded for this clonotype. V and J are TRBV12-3 or TRBV12-4 and TRBJ1-2; unclear D gene. Trimming stripped 2 bases from V and 5 bases from J, with 15 bases between. This CDR3 spans 15 amino acids. CDR3 DNA sequence: TGTGCCAGCAGTTTAACGTCAAAGGGCGCGTATGGCTACACCTTC. The encoded protein is CASSLTSKGAYGYTF.

The V call is TRBV12-3 or TRBV12-4, the J call TRBJ1-2; the match to TRBD1 covers 10 bases. The J segment lost 0 bases and the V segment lost 6 bases, leaving 10 bases of the junction unmatched. The CDR3 has 17 amino acids. CDR3 residues: CASSYTGQGLSNYGYTF. The CDR3 DNA reads TGTGCCAGCAGCTATACGGGACAGGGGCTCTCTAACTATGGCTACACCTTC.

This clonotype was observed a handful of times. The rearrangement joins TRBV12-3 or TRBV12-4 to TRBJ1-2; D might be TRBD1 (6 bases). V was clipped by 4 bases and J by 4 bases, with 19 bases between them. The CDR3 is 16 residues long. Here the CDR3 reads CASSSDWAEDSYGYTF. CDR3 coding DNA: TGTGCCAGCAGTTCCGACTGGGCGGAGGACAGCTATGGCTACACCTTC.

This clonotype qualifies as large (0.1 to 1%). V is TRBV12-3 or TRBV12-4 and J is TRBJ1-2; no definite D call. The CDR3 has 15 amino acids. The V end was cut by 3 bases, the J end by 0 bases, with 11 bases between. CDR3 nucleotide sequence: TGTGCCAGCAGTTTGGAAGGGTGGGCTAACTATGGCTACACCTTC. Translating gives CASSLEGWANYGYTF.

Judged by abundance, this clonotype is medium-sized. The chain couples TRBV12-3 or TRBV12-4 to TRBJ1-2; D perhaps matches TRBD1 (5 bases). V was cut by 5 bases and J by 7 bases, with 14 bases left in between. The CDR3 sequence is 13 residues long. CDR3 amino acids: CASSTGLQGGYTF. The DNA of the CDR3 is TGTGCCAGCAGTACGGGACTTCAAGGTGGCTACACCTTC.

By share of the sample, this clonotype is large. This rearrangement joins TRBV12-3 or TRBV12-4 to TRBJ1-2; D gene uncertain. Trimming removed 7 bases at V and 6 bases at J, with 18 bases between. This CDR3 region has 14 residues. The CDR3 is CASTSPWSGDGYTF. CDR3 in DNA: TGTGCCAGCACCTCCCCATGGTCCGGGGATGGCTACACCTTC.

In its sample, this clonotype is medium-sized. CDR3 bases: TGTGCCAGCAGTTTTAGTGCCGGACAGGGCTACACCTTC. The encoded protein is CASSFSAGQGYTF. The chain is built from TRBV12-3 or TRBV12-4 and TRBJ1-2, with a possible D match to TRBD1 (6 bases). The CDR3 spans 13 residues. V was clipped by 3 bases and J by 8 bases, with 13 bases between them.

By its share, this clonotype is medium-sized (0.01 to 0.1%). This CDR3 is CASTQDRFYGYTF. DNA for the CDR3: TGTGCCAGCACTCAAGACAGATTCTATGGCTACACCTTC. This rearrangement joins TRBV12-3 or TRBV12-4 to TRBJ1-2; D possibly corresponds to TRBD1 (5 bases). Trimming took off 7 bases at V and 4 bases at J, with 13 bases between the two ends. The CDR3 runs to 13 residues.

The chain joins TRBV12-3 or TRBV12-4 to TRBJ1-2; TRBD1 agrees at 8 bases. The CDR3 runs to 15 residues. The V segment lost 6 bases and the J segment 4 bases; nucleotides outside the gene matches: 10. As DNA, the CDR3 is TGTGCCAGCAGCTCGACAGGGGCCGGGAGCTATGGCTACACCTTC. Amino acids: CASSSTGAGSYGYTF.

Relative to its sample, this clonotype is large. This sequence joins TRBV12-3 or TRBV12-4 and TRBJ1-2, with a weak D call TRBD1 (6 bases). Trimming cost V 9 bases and J 4 bases, with 18 bases left between them. CDR3 size: 14 residues. CDR3 sequence (DNA): TGTGCCAGGAGTACCCCGGGACACTTCTATGGCTACACCTTC. Translation: CARSTPGHFYGYTF.

The sample holds many counts of this clonotype. The chain joins TRBV12-3 or TRBV12-4 to TRBJ1-2; D unclear. V shed 3 bases and J shed 4 bases, with 9 bases lying between them. The CDR3 has 13 amino acids. CDR3 sequence reads: CASSFPAFYGYTF. The CDR3 nucleotides are TGTGCCAGCAGTTTTCCAGCGTTCTATGGCTACACCTTC.

This clonotype was seen many times. V is TRBV12-3 or TRBV12-4 and J is TRBJ1-2, with D unresolved. The CDR3 totals 14 residues. V lost 5 bases and J 4 bases, leaving 14 bases between the germline ends. CDR3 residues: CASSPTREGYGYTF. CDR3 DNA: TGTGCCAGCAGTCCCACACGAGAAGGCTATGGCTACACCTTC.

This clonotype was picked up many times. This rearrangement joins TRBV12-3 or TRBV12-4 to TRBJ1-2; D may be TRBD1 (5 bases). The CDR3 contains 15 residues. V dropped 5 bases and J dropped 4 bases, with 17 bases sitting between them. CDR3 amino acids: CASSPGKRTSYGYTF. The CDR3 bases are TGTGCCAGCAGTCCGGGTAAACGGACAAGCTATGGCTACACCTTC.